This T cell receptor (beta chain) comes out of a study of metastatic and nonmetastatic thyroid tumors. Overall study: The authors compared repertoires across blood and tumor or nodule tissue from malignant and benign thyroid patients.

Germline CDR1 reads MDHEN; CDR2 reads SYDVKM. The length of the CDR3 is 14 residues. V shed 3 bases and J shed 0 bases, with 6 bases lying between them. This clone was picked up a small number of times. The antigen is undetermined. TCRdb re-called the PCR reads with MiXCR. The sample has over 55,000 clones, roughly 30% seen once. Study-wide results and limits: Benign nodules were reported to have significantly lower TCR beta diversity than malignant thyroid tumors, in blood and tumor.

There were no patients who had received any treatment before thyroid surgery. The chain recombines TRBV28 with TRBJ1-5; D unresolved. This receptor was taken from a female donor with papillary thyroid cancer or a benign thyroid nodule (not recorded which). Some clones in this sample may be carry-over from other donors' samples. The source material was blood. CDR3 DNA: TGTGCCAGCAGTTTTCAGATTAGCAATCAGCCCCAGCATTTT. Its protein product is CASSFQISNQPQHF.